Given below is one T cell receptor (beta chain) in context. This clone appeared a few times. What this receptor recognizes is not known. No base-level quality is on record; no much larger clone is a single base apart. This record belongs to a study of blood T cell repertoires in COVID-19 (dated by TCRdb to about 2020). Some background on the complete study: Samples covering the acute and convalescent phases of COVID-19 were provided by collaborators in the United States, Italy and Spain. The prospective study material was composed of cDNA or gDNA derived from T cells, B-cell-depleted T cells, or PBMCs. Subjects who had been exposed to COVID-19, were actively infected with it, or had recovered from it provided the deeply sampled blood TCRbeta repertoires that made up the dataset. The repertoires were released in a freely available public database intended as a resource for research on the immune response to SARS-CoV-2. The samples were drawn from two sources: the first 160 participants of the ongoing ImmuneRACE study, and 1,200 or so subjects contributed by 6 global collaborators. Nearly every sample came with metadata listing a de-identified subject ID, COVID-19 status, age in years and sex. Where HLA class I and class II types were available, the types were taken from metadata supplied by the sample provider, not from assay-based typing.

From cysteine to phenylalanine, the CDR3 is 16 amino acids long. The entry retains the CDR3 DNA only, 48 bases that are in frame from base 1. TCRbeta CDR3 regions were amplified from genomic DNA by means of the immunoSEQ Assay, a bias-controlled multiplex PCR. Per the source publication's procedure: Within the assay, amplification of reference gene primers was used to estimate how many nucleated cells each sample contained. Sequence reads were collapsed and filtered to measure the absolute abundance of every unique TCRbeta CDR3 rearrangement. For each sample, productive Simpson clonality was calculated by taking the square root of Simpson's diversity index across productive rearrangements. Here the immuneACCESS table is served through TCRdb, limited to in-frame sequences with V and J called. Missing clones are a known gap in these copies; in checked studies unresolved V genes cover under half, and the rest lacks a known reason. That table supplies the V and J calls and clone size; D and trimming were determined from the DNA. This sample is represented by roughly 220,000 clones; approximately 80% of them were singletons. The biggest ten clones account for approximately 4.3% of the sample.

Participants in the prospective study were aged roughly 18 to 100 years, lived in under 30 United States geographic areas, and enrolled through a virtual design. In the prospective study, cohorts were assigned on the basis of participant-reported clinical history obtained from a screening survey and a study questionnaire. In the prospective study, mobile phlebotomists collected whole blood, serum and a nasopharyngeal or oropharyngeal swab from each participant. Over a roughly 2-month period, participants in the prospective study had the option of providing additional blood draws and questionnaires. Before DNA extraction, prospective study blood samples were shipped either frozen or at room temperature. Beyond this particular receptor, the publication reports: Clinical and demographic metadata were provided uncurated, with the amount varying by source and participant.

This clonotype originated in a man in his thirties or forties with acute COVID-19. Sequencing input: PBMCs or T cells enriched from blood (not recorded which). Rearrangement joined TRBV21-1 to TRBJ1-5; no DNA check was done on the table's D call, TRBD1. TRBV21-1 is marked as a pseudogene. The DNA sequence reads TGTGCCAGCAGAACCCGACAGGCGGGTAGCAATCAGCCCCAGCATTTT. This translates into CASRTRQAGSNQPQHF.